These 14 T cell receptor beta chains were all obtained from the same sample, sequenced in a study of blood T cells in healthy people across ages. Through a sample-barcoded 5' primer and a J-beta primer mix, a second PCR was run for about 7 to 12 cycles. TCRdb re-called the 5' RACE reads through MiXCR, storing one row per CDR3 protein. The sample yields roughly 1.9 million distinct CDR3 sequences, more than 35% seen once. Specimen: blood. These receptor sequences come from a human donor in good health.

This clonotype showed up just a few times. CDR3 nucleotide sequence: TGTGCCAGCAACTCGGGACAGCAAGAGACCCAGTACTTC. As protein: CASNSGQQETQYF. The V and J genes are TRBV28 and TRBJ2-5, with 7 nucleotides matching TRBD1. This CDR3 spans 13 amino acids. Trimming removed 7 bases from V and 2 bases from J; junction bases left unmatched: 4. Germline lookup yields CDR1 MDHEN and CDR2 SYDVKM. The variable domain in full, with the rest retrieved from reference TRBV28 and TRBJ2-5, is DVKVTQSSRYLVKRTGEKVFLECVQDMDHENMFWYRQDPGLGLRLIYFSYDVKMKEKGDIPEGYSVSREKKERFSLILESASTNQTSMYLCASNSGQQETQYFGPGTRLLVL.

This clonotype was recorded a few times. The chain recombines TRBV7-2 with TRBJ2-7; D perhaps matches TRBD1 (6 bases). V was shortened by 2 bases and J by 7 bases, with 12 bases between the two germline ends. Germline loops: CDR1 SGHTA, CDR2 FQGNSA. CDR3 size: 13 residues. The CDR3 is CASSLNRAREQYF. The CDR3 DNA is TGTGCCAGCAGCTTAAACAGGGCCCGAGAGCAGTACTTC. The full variable domain, in which reference TRBV7-2 and TRBJ2-7 provide the parts outside the CDR3, is GAGVSQSPSNKVTEKGKDVELRCDPISGHTALYWYRQSLGQGLEFLIYFQGNSAPDKSGLPSDRFSAERTGGSVSTLTIQRTQQEDSAVYLCASSLNRAREQYFGPGTRLTVT.

The CDR3 here is CASSTARGSPLHF. In DNA form, the CDR3 reads TGTGCCAGTAGTACTGCCAGGGGTTCACCCCTCCACTTT. V gene TRBV19 combines with J gene TRBJ1-6, with D possibly being TRBD1 (6 bases). The CDR3 is 13 amino acids. V was shortened by 4 bases and J by 9 bases, with 10 bases between the two germline ends. Germline CDR1 LNHDA, CDR2 SQIVND (reference sequence).

The J gene is TRBJ1-2, the V gene TRBV29-1, with D perhaps matching TRBD1 (6 bases). The CDR3 has 13 residues. Deletions cut 5 bases from V and 0 bases from J, with 10 bases between. Germline assignment: CDR1 SQVTM and CDR2 ANQGSEA. CDR3: CSVTGIPNYGYTF. The CDR3 DNA reads as TGCAGCGTTACAGGGATACCTAACTATGGCTACACCTTC.

This clonotype was counted between two and nine times. Written as DNA, the CDR3 is TGTGCCAGCAGTACCCGGACAGGGGATGGCTACACCTTC. It translates to CASSTRTGDGYTF. The chain combines TRBV6-1 with TRBJ1-2; the match to TRBD1 covers 9 bases. V gave up 5 bases and J gave up 6 bases; unmatched junction bases: 4. From germline, CDR1 is MNHNS and CDR2 SASEGT. The CDR3 runs to 13 residues.

Comment on this clonotype: Its ends do not fully match the called genes, so a read error is possible. The J gene is TRBJ2-4, the V gene TRBV12-3 or TRBV12-4; D perhaps matches TRBD1 (6 bases). There are 14 residues in the CDR3. The CDR3 spells CVSSLGVLKGEQYF. CDR3 DNA sequence: TGTGTCAGCAGCCTGGGGGTCTTAAAGGGGGAGCAGTACTTC.

CDR3 amino acids: CSASEGPYGIQYF. The DNA for the CDR3 is TGCAGTGCTAGTGAAGGGCCCTATGGCATTCAGTACTTC. The chain has TRBV20-1 and TRBJ2-4; D remains unclear. Between the trimmed V and J ends, which lost 3 bases and 9 bases, there was a span of 15 bases. Germline CDR1 and CDR2: DFQATT and SNEGSKA (reference sequence). The CDR3 consists of 13 residues.

The gene calls are TRBV6-5 and TRBJ2-3; 8 positions match TRBD1. Germline lookup yields CDR1 MNHEY and CDR2 SVGAGI. CDR3 length equals 17 residues. J lost 4 bases, V lost 4 bases, and 13 bases had no gene match. The CDR3 sequence is CASSFSYRQGISDTQYF. For the CDR3, the DNA is TGTGCCAGCAGTTTCTCCTATCGACAGGGGATTTCAGATACGCAGTATTTT.

The rearrangement links TRBV4-1 to TRBJ2-1; 10 nucleotides align to TRBD2. CDR3 length equals 17 residues. With 3 bases clipped from V and 6 bases from J, the junction kept 11 bases outside the gene matches. Per the germline V gene, CDR1 is MGHRA and CDR2 is YSYEKL. The CDR3 reads CASSHESAGGTTNEQFF. CDR3 bases: TGCGCCAGCAGCCACGAATCAGCGGGGGGGACTACCAATGAGCAGTTCTTC.

The chain employs TRBV29-1 and TRBJ1-2, with 9 nucleotides matching TRBD1. This CDR3 comprises 15 residues. The trim removed 5 bases at V and 4 bases at J, leaving 11 bases unmatched. Germline values: CDR1 SQVTM, CDR2 ANQGSEA. CDR3 sequence reads: CSVLTGTGIPYGYTF. The CDR3 DNA reads TGCAGCGTTCTCACCGGGACAGGGATTCCCTATGGCTACACCTTC.

This rearrangement joins TRBV6-2 or TRBV6-3 to TRBJ2-4; D is undetermined. The J call may not be correct, given that the DNA end is closer to TRBJ2-5. The CDR3 has 13 residues. The V gene's germline CDR1 is MNHEY and CDR2 SVGEGT. The CDR3 region is CASSYAKKGTQYF. The CDR3, as DNA: TGTGCCAGCAGTTACGCCAAGAAGGGGACCCAGTACTTC.

Only a few counts were recorded for this clonotype. The chain combines TRBV10-3 with TRBJ2-7; perhaps TRBD2 as D (5 bases). Germline CDR1 and CDR2: ENHRY and SYGVKD. The CDR3 is made up of 13 amino acids. Trimming left V 0 bases short and J 7 bases short, with 10 bases between. The CDR3 loop is CAISESVAREQYF. The DNA of the CDR3 is TGTGCCATCAGTGAGTCGGTAGCGAGGGAGCAGTACTTC.

The V call is TRBV5-1, the J call TRBJ2-3; a possible D gene is TRBD1 (5 bases). Germline lookup yields CDR1 SGHRS and CDR2 YFSETQ. Trimming left V 4 bases short and J 0 bases short, with 12 bases between. The CDR3 consists of 15 residues. CDR3 loop: CASSLQETSTDTQYF. CDR3 in DNA: TGCGCCAGCAGCCTACAGGAAACTAGCACAGATACGCAGTATTTT.

This clonotype was seen a handful of times. The rearrangement joins TRBV28 to TRBJ1-1, with TRBD1 identical over 7 bases. The CDR3 loop spans 16 amino acids. Per the germline V gene, CDR1 is MDHEN and CDR2 is SYDVKM. Trimming at V came to 6 bases and at J to 3 bases, leaving 13 bases not matched to a gene. The CDR3 here is CASRLPGGGGDTEAFF. Written as DNA, the CDR3 is TGTGCCAGCAGATTACCAGGGGGAGGGGGGGACACTGAAGCTTTCTTT. Filled out from reference TRBV28 and TRBJ1-1, the complete variable domain reads DVKVTQSSRYLVKRTGEKVFLECVQDMDHENMFWYRQDPGLGLRLIYFSYDVKMKEKGDIPEGYSVSREKKERFSLILESASTNQTSMYLCASRLPGGGGDTEAFFGQGTRLTVV.